This section outlines one T cell receptor beta chain sequence together with its context. What it binds is unknown. The V gene lost 0 bases and the J gene lost 6 bases, with 13 bases spanning the gap. The CDR3 loop spans 15 amino acids. Germline V gene lookup returns CDR1 SGHNT and CDR2 YYREEE (reference sequence). These data belong to a study of T and B cells in COVID-19 patients. Overall study: Of under 25 active-infection patients, approximately twelve were critically ill with mechanical ventilation or extracorporeal membrane oxygenation. In the active-infection cohort, about 90% of the roughly 20 patients had comorbidities linked to unfavorable COVID-19 outcome. Study results and limitations: No sequencing was yet done of CD4+, regulatory or CD8+ subsets, or of SARS-CoV-2-responsive or tetramer+ sorted cells. Clonality of TRB repertoires was high in active COVID-19; recovery brought above-healthy diversity and richness.

Multiplex PCR with BIOMED2 TRB-A/B primer pools amplified TRB rearrangements. Each CDR3 protein is one row after TCRdb ran MiXCR on the multiplex PCR reads. The sample carries over 5,000 distinct CDR3 sequences, 25% to 35% recorded once. From blood, roughly 220-550 ng of genomic DNA served as TRB template. Sample: blood. The sequence came from a human donor with active COVID-19. The donor label of this sample is uncertain. The genes are TRBV5-4 and TRBJ1-5; TRBD1 is a possible D gene (6 bases). The CDR3 bases are TGTGCCAGCAGCTTGGCAGGGGCTGTGGGTCAGCCCCAGCATTTT. This translates into CASSLAGAVGQPQHF.